This TCR beta chain was documented in a study of Tregs in tolerant kidney transplant recipients. The protocol was immunoSEQ multiplex PCR, while the TCRdb copy is restricted to in-frame clones and leaves out a portion. Of approximately 20,000 clones listed, under 70% were seen once; the top ten hold nearly 3.5%. By proportion, this clone is medium-sized (0.01 to 0.1%). Antigen unknown. Study observations and caveats: The most relevant donor-specific Treg TCRbeta repertoire apparently came from expansion with activated donor B cells.

The sequence was collected from a human donor in good health. Source material: Tregs from blood cultured with allogeneic cells.

The CDR3 region has the DNA TGTGCCAGCTCACCGGGTCGAAGGACCACTGAAGCTTTCTTT. Protein product: CASSPGRRTTEAFF. V is TRBV18 and J is TRBJ1-1; no firm D call. The germline V gene has CDR1 KGHSH and CDR2 LQKENI. Trimming pared 3 bases from V and 4 bases from J, leaving 12 bases between. The CDR3 is made up of 14 amino acids.